Below, one TCR beta chain is given with its context. Its antigen is still unknown. Nothing much larger sits one base from this clone, and base qualities are not available. Taken from cysteine to phenylalanine, the CDR3 has 15 residues. The entry retains the CDR3 DNA only, 45 bases that are in frame from base 1. Via the germline V gene, CDR1 is LGHNA and CDR2 YSLEER. Relative to germline, V is 1 base shorter and J is 7 bases shorter, with 14 bases between their ends. The time point label, as the study defines it: baseline before first vaccination. Samples from vaccinated people were obtained from the UK trials COV001 and COV002, which included a single-blind randomized controlled phase 2/3 trial of AZD1222 (ChAdOx1 nCoV-19) in healthy adults. Trial participant PBMC samples were collected at day 0 and day 28 after the second dose for TCRbeta chain sequencing. The CDR3 regions of human TCRbeta chains were analyzed by immunosequencing. The authors' analysis ran thus. Repertoire TCRs were checked for matches against a reference library of SARS-CoV-2-specific TCRs that had been generated using the MIRA antigen-specificity platform. Breadth meant the fraction of unique TCRs that were SARS-CoV-2-associated, whereas depth meant the fraction of total T cells that were SARS-CoV-2-associated. Using the MIRA data, every spike-specific TCR was mapped to the spike region that the TCR reacted to and assigned to either a CD4 or a CD8 class. Log10-transformed breadth and depth values were compared by one-way ANOVA with Sidak's multiple comparisons tests. TCRdb limited this immuneACCESS table to in-frame rearrangements with V and J called. A share of clones is missing; checked studies link under half to unresolved V genes, and the rest is unexplained. The V and J calls and clone size were taken over from that table, and D and trimming were inferred from the DNA. This sample gives approximately 140,000 clones in total; 80% to 95% of them show up just once. The top ten clonotypes cover 2.5% to 3% of the sample.

This entry belongs to a study of T cell responses to AZD1222 COVID-19 vaccine (dated by TCRdb to about 2021). For context, the study as a whole: Because spike-specific TCR depth and breadth did not differ between the two schedules, AZD1222 recipients who got a second dose at roughly 4 weeks were pooled with those who got a second dose at roughly 12 weeks. A total of more than 230 trial participants underwent TCR sequencing, of whom 207 had received two doses of AZD1222 and approximately 25 had received two doses of the MenACWY control vaccine. Trial participants were enrolled by age into subgroups of 18-55, 56-69 and 70-plus years, and around 150, 29 and 61 TCR-sequenced participants, respectively, were included in these subgroups. Study-wide conclusions, independent of this receptor: Reportedly, almost half of the unique spike-specific TCRs recognized epitopes lying outside the regions that are mutated in the B.1.351 and B.1.1.7 variants. Participants were mostly white British and included more females than males, and it was suggested by the authors that clonal diversity may have been underestimated. Spike-specific TCR breadth and depth rose significantly after two AZD1222 doses compared with day 0 and with MenACWY recipients. Conclusions about previously exposed vaccinees were limited because only six or seven AZD1222 recipients were SARS-CoV-2 seropositive at baseline. In the small 56-69-year group, the increase in depth fell short of significance, most likely because of low power. CD4 TCRs associated with the vaccine covered the entire spike protein, and the dominant responses were in regions 160-218 and 743-854. Because no samples from the day 14 peak response were available, repertoires could be characterized only after the peak T cell response.

This receptor chain uses TRBV4-3 and TRBJ2-4; the D gene is perhaps TRBD1 or TRBD2, each of them matching over 5 bases. This TCR was recovered from an adult in good health. The sample consisted of peripheral blood, taken on day 0 of AZD1222 vaccination. CDR3 reads: CASSQGHLAGNIQYF. The DNA sequence follows: TGCGCCAGCAGCCAAGGTCACCTAGCAGGGAACATTCAGTACTTC.